This note documents a single T cell receptor (beta chain) sequence. The target antigen is unknown. TCRdb reprocessed the 5' RACE reads via MiXCR and lists one record per CDR3 protein. Altogether 450,000 to 650,000 distinct CDR3 sequences are present, about 13% being singletons, with the ten largest covering about 14%. This sample was taken from a study of T cells after yellow fever vaccination. For the study at large: Some fractions had low cell numbers, and these were prepared with SMART-Seq v4 Ultra Low Input. Study-level results: Abundant clonotypes from the bulk population could get into FACS-sorted repertoires as contaminants. Overall, a small share of clonotypes was seen in both CD4 and CD8 compartments.

Germline-derived CDR1 and CDR2 are SEHNR and FQNEAQ (reference sequence). CDR3 length: 17 residues. With 0 bases removed from V and 8 bases from J, the gap between germline ends came to 20 bases. The J gene is TRBJ2-4, the V gene TRBV7-9, with D maybe TRBD2 (6 bases). The specimen comprised PBMCs, sampled on the day of the yellow fever booster vaccination. The TCR was taken from a man aged 25-45 years who received the YFV17D yellow fever vaccine. The CDR3 DNA reads as TGTGCCAGCAGCTTAGCTCGTGGGGCTAGCGCCCATCACATTCAGTACTTC. Its translation: CASSLARGASAHHIQYF.